This entry lists 25 T cell receptor beta chains sequenced from one sample in a study of blood T cell repertoires in COVID-19. Repertoires were generated with immunoSEQ multiplex PCR, while TCRdb's copy carries only in-frame clones and drops some. The table lists about 350,000 clones, 88% of them singletons. Sequencing used PBMCs or T cells enriched from blood (not recorded which). These receptors were taken from a woman aged 25 to 39 who had been exposed to COVID-19.

V gene TRBV7-8 combines with J gene TRBJ1-5, with D tentatively TRBD1 (5 bases). Trimming removed 2 bases from V and 3 bases from J, with 11 bases in between. The CDR3 length is 15 residues. Germline CDR1 is SGHVS and CDR2 is FQNEAQ. The CDR3 DNA reads as TGTGCCAGCAGCTTAATGGGCAGGGACAATCAGCCCCAGCATTTT. It encodes CASSLMGRDNQPQHF.

The chain employs TRBV5-1 and TRBJ1-2; TRBD1 agrees at 9 bases. This CDR3 contains 15 residues. Germline V gene data show CDR1 as SGHRS and CDR2 as YFSETQ. V was clipped by 4 bases and J by 4 bases; unmatched bases: 8. CDR3 DNA: TGCGCCAGCAGCCCGGGGGGGACAGGGACCTATGGCTACACCTTC. This encodes CASSPGGTGTYGYTF.

The CDR3 DNA sequence: TGCGCCAGCGGACAGGGGGCCAGTGAAGCTTTCTTT. The encoded protein is CASGQGASEAFF. This chain uses TRBV10-2 with TRBJ1-1; 11 bases map to TRBD1. Losses at the gene ends were 8 bases for V and 7 bases for J; bases not matched to a gene: 3. CDR1 and CDR2 from the germline V gene are WSHSY and SAAADI. The CDR3 totals 12 residues.

J is TRBJ2-1 and V is TRBV19; 10 nucleotides line up with TRBD1. The CDR3 extends over 14 amino acids. With V trimmed by 5 bases and J by 6 bases, 4 bases remained unmatched. Germline loops: CDR1 LNHDA, CDR2 SQIVND (reference sequence). The CDR3 nucleotides are TGTGCCAGTAGTGCGGACAGGGGGGGCAATGAGCAGTTCTTC. This gives the protein CASSADRGGNEQFF.

The chain combines TRBV10-1 with TRBJ2-3, with no clear D. This CDR3 has 15 residues. V gave up 0 bases and J gave up 2 bases, with 9 bases separating them. Germline V gene data show CDR1 as WNHNN and CDR2 as SYGVQD (reference sequence). The CDR3 here is CASSESRSYTDTQYF. CDR3 sequence (DNA): TGCGCCAGCAGTGAGTCGAGGTCCTACACAGATACGCAGTATTTT.

This clone showed up many times. The CDR3 protein is CASSRTGGSGANVLTF. CDR3 DNA: TGTGCCAGTAGCCGAACAGGGGGCTCTGGGGCCAACGTCCTGACTTTC. The chain carries TRBV19 and TRBJ2-6; TRBD1 agrees at 8 bases. Germline CDR1 LNHDA, CDR2 SQIVND (reference sequence). Trimming cost V 6 bases and J 0 bases; bases outside gene matches: 4. The CDR3 sequence is 16 residues long.

The V and J genes are TRBV27 and TRBJ2-3, with 14 bases identical to TRBD2. The CDR3 sequence is 18 residues long. The V and J ends lost 5 bases and 4 bases, in that order; junction bases with no gene match: 11. Germline V lookup: CDR1 MNHEY, CDR2 SMNVEV (reference sequence). Here the CDR3 DNA reads TGTGCCAGCAGTGGGCGACTAGCGGGAGGGCCGGGATCAGATACGCAGTATTTT. Translated, it gives CASSGRLAGGPGSDTQYF.

The V and J genes are TRBV5-1 and TRBJ1-1; 8 nucleotides match TRBD1. Trimming removed 4 bases from V and 4 bases from J; junction bases left unmatched: 6. The CDR3 loop spans 14 amino acids. Germline loops: CDR1 SGHRS, CDR2 YFSETQ. This chain's CDR3 is CASSQDRGGTEAFF. CDR3 sequence (DNA): TGCGCCAGCAGCCAAGACAGGGGTGGCACTGAAGCTTTCTTT.

The gene calls are TRBV6-4 and TRBJ1-6, with D possibly matching TRBD1 (6 bases). CDR1 MRHNA and CDR2 SNTAGT come from the germline V gene. Trimming stripped 8 bases from V and 10 bases from J, with 21 bases between. The CDR3 spans 15 residues. The CDR3 coding sequence is TGTGCCAGCCGCCTGGACAGTTCCTCGGGGTCACCCCTCCACTTT. This translates into CASRLDSSSGSPLHF.

This clone was seen just once. The rearrangement joins TRBV7-9 to TRBJ1-2; D remains ambiguous. Germline V CDR1 and CDR2: SEHNR, FQNEAQ (reference sequence). The V and J ends lost 1 base and 2 bases respectively, with 11 bases between them. The CDR3 covers 15 residues. DNA of the CDR3: TGTGCCAGCAGCTTAGGGCGTAGCGTCAACTATGGCTACACCTTC. Translating it yields CASSLGRSVNYGYTF.

The chain joins TRBV7-8 to TRBJ2-5, with TRBD2 matching over 7 bases. The germline gives CDR1 SGHVS, CDR2 FQNEAQ. The CDR3 length is 15 residues. Germline trimming cut 4 bases from V and 4 bases from J; bases unmatched to any gene: 9. Here the CDR3 reads CASSSQAGVGETQYF. The CDR3 nucleotides read TGTGCCAGCAGCTCGCAGGCGGGGGTTGGAGAGACCCAGTACTTC.

The chain combines TRBV29-1 with TRBJ2-2; TRBD1 might be the D (6 bases). The V gene's germline CDR1 is SQVTM and CDR2 ANQGSEA. The CDR3 sequence is 13 residues long. The V gene lost 3 bases and the J gene lost 3 bases, with 8 bases spanning the gap. The CDR3 protein is CSVDTGYTGELFF. The CDR3 region has the DNA TGCAGCGTTGATACAGGGTACACCGGGGAGCTGTTTTTT.

CDR3 in DNA: TGTGCCAGCTCACCATTGGGACAGGGGACGAACACTGAAGCTTTCTTT. It specifies CASSPLGQGTNTEAFF. V and J are TRBV18 and TRBJ1-1; TRBD1 matches 10 bases. CDR3 size: 16 residues. After removal of 2 bases from V and 1 base from J, the junction contained 4 bases not matched to a gene. The germline V gene encodes CDR1 KGHSH and CDR2 LQKENI.

The chain has TRBV29-1 and TRBJ1-4; 8 bases are a match to TRBD1. There are 13 residues in the CDR3. V shed 3 bases and J 7 bases; nucleotides not matched to a gene: 4. Germline lookup yields CDR1 SQVTM and CDR2 ANQGSEA. CDR3 in DNA: TGCAGCGTTGAGGGGACAGGAGGTGAAAAACTGTTTTTT. As protein: CSVEGTGGEKLFF.

The V and J genes are TRBV5-4 and TRBJ2-5, with a weak D call TRBD2 (5 bases). CDR3 size: 13 residues. Germline V CDR1 and CDR2: SGHNT, YYREEE (reference sequence). With 0 bases removed from V and 2 bases from J, the gap between germline ends came to 5 bases. Here the CDR3 reads CASSLGLQETQYF. The CDR3 DNA reads TGTGCCAGCAGCTTGGGACTACAAGAGACCCAGTACTTC.

The V and J genes are TRBV5-1 and TRBJ2-7; 9 bases are a match to TRBD1. This CDR3 region has 15 residues. CDR1 is SGHRS and CDR2 is YFSETQ in the germline V gene. V was pared by 1 base and J by 3 bases, with 5 bases of the junction left unmatched. In DNA, the CDR3 is TGCGCCAGCAGCTTGTGGACAGGGGCAAACTACGAGCAGTACTTC. Its protein is CASSLWTGANYEQYF.

This chain links TRBV7-9 with TRBJ2-7; 15 bases are shared with TRBD2. CDR1 and CDR2 from the germline V gene are SEHNR and FQNEAQ (reference sequence). The V and J ends lost 2 bases and 3 bases, in that order; junction bases with no gene match: 5. The CDR3 extends over 17 amino acids. The CDR3 here is CASSLTLGLAGGYEQYF. Here the CDR3 DNA reads TGTGCCAGCAGCTTAACCTTGGGACTAGCGGGAGGCTACGAGCAGTACTTC.

The V call is TRBV4-2, the J call TRBJ2-2, with TRBD1 identical over 8 bases. The CDR3 loop spans 17 amino acids. Trimming cost V 5 bases and J 0 bases; bases outside gene matches: 8. Germline CDR1 reads LGHNA; CDR2 reads YNFKEQ. CDR3 amino acids: CASSYRQGNPNTGELFF. The DNA of the CDR3 is TGTGCCAGCAGCTATAGACAGGGGAACCCGAACACCGGGGAGCTGTTTTTT.

The chain links TRBV5-1 to TRBJ2-5; D is possibly TRBD1 (6 bases). CDR1 is SGHRS and CDR2 is YFSETQ in the germline V gene. CDR3 length equals 16 residues. Between the trimmed V and J ends, which lost 4 bases and 4 bases, there was a span of 20 bases. CDR3: CASSIGTHLERETQYF. The CDR3 nucleotides are TGCGCCAGCAGCATCGGGACACATCTGGAACGAGAGACCCAGTACTTC.

V is TRBV9 and J is TRBJ2-7; 8 bases are shared with TRBD2. This CDR3 is built from 15 residues. The ends lost 0 bases at V and 4 bases at J; junction bases unmatched: 6. Germline V gene data show CDR1 as SGDLS and CDR2 as YYNGEE. The CDR3 loop is CASSVGAGEPYEQYF. CDR3 nucleotides: TGTGCCAGCAGCGTAGGAGCGGGAGAACCATACGAGCAGTACTTC.

The chain employs TRBV3-1 (or the pseudogene TRBV3-2) and TRBJ1-2; TRBD1 is a possible D gene (5 bases). CDR1 LGHDT and CDR2 YNNKEL come from the germline V gene (reference sequence). The length of the CDR3 is 14 residues. With 8 bases removed from V and 1 base from J, the gap between germline ends came to 14 bases. The CDR3 region has the DNA TGTGCCAGCGGCACGACAGAATTTAACTATGGCTACACCTTC. Its translation: CASGTTEFNYGYTF.

This clone was seen only a few times. This chain joins TRBV19 and TRBJ2-1, with 9 bases identical to TRBD1. The CDR3 contains 15 residues. CDR1 LNHDA and CDR2 SQIVND come from the germline V gene (reference sequence). V lost 5 bases, J lost 9 bases, and 11 bases stayed unmatched. The CDR3 region is CASSPTGGSQIEQFF. CDR3 in DNA: TGTGCCAGTAGTCCTACAGGGGGCTCACAGATTGAGCAGTTCTTC.

This sequence joins TRBV27 and TRBJ1-2, with D maybe TRBD1 (5 bases). V shed 3 bases and J shed 5 bases, with 7 bases lying between them. CDR3 size: 12 residues. Germline lookup yields CDR1 MNHEY and CDR2 SMNVEV (reference sequence). CDR3 nucleotide sequence: TGTGCCAGCAGTTTCCAGGGATATGGCTACACCTTC. Translation: CASSFQGYGYTF.

The table lists this clone with a few counts. The rearrangement joins TRBV4-1 to TRBJ1-3; 8 bases fit TRBD1. V was clipped by 3 bases and J by 0 bases; unmatched bases: 4. The germline CDR1 and CDR2 sequences are MGHRA and YSYEKL. The CDR3 covers 16 residues. CDR3 in amino acids: CASSQVDRGSGNTIYF. Here the CDR3 DNA reads TGCGCCAGCAGCCAGGTCGACAGGGGCTCTGGAAACACCATATATTTT.

This chain uses TRBV19 with TRBJ1-2; no clear D. The CDR3 runs to 16 residues. V gave up 5 bases and J gave up 3 bases, with 19 bases separating them. CDR1 LNHDA and CDR2 SQIVND come from the germline V gene (reference sequence). This CDR3 reads CASSPSGESYDYGYTF. CDR3 sequence (DNA): TGTGCCAGTAGTCCTAGTGGGGAGTCCTATGACTATGGCTACACCTTC.